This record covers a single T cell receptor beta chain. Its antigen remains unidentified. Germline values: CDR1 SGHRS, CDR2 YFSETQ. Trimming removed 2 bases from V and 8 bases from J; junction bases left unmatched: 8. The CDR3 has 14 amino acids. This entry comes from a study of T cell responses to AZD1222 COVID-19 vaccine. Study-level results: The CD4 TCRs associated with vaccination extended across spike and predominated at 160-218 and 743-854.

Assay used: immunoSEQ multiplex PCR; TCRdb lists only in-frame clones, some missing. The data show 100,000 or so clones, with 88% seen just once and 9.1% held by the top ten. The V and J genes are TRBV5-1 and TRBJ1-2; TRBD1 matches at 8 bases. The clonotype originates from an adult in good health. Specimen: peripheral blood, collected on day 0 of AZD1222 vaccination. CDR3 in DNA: TGCGCCAGCAGCTTATCCGGGACAGGTGGGGGCTACACCTTC. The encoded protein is CASSLSGTGGGYTF.